The T cell receptor beta chain under discussion was sequenced for a study of early T cells in non-severe SARS-CoV-2 infection. Study-wide background: Bulk RNA isolated from unsorted whole blood underwent sequencing; chains were not paired.

A few counts support this clonotype. Attached unique molecular identifiers marked individual cDNA molecules. TCRdb analysed the 5' RACE reads with MiXCR anew, one entry per CDR3 protein. Of tens of thousands of distinct CDR3 sequences in the sample, about 13% were seen once. CDR1 and CDR2 from the germline V gene are DFQATT and SNEGSKA (reference sequence). The V and J ends lost 4 bases and 0 bases respectively, with 9 bases between them. This CDR3 has 13 residues. V gene TRBV20-1 combines with J gene TRBJ1-1, with unresolved D. The sequence was collected from an adult who was a healthcare worker with PCR-confirmed SARS-CoV-2 infection or an uninfected control (not recorded which). The sequenced sample was whole blood. For the CDR3, the DNA is TGCAGTGCTATCGGCCAAGTGAACACTGAAGCTTTCTTT. It encodes CSAIGQVNTEAFF.